The 18 T cell receptor beta chains presented below share a single source sample, sequenced in a study of blood T cell repertoires in COVID-19. The table came from immunoSEQ multiplex PCR; TCRdb's copy has only in-frame clones and leaves some out. The sample carries about 140,000 clones, approximately 82% recorded once. The sequencing sample was made of peripheral blood. The receptors stem from a man between 60 and 75 years old with active or convalescent COVID-19.

This clone was picked up a small number of times. The chain employs TRBV6-2 or TRBV6-3 and TRBJ1-2; TRBD1 matches at 8 bases. V lost 2 bases to trimming and J lost 5 bases; unmatched junction nucleotides: 4. Per the germline V gene, CDR1 is MNHEY and CDR2 is SVGEGT. CDR3 length: 14 residues. The CDR3 loop is CASSYPDRAYGYTF. In nucleotides, the CDR3 is TGTGCCAGCAGTTACCCGGACAGGGCATATGGCTACACCTTC.

CDR3 region: CATSRPGTAAIEQYF. The CDR3 DNA follows: TGTGCCACCAGCAGACCTGGGACTGCTGCTATAGAGCAGTACTTC. The chain recombines TRBV15 with TRBJ2-7, with TRBD2 as a possible D gene (6 bases). The CDR3 runs 15 residues. Germline loops: CDR1 LNHNV, CDR2 YYDKDF (reference sequence). V lost 2 bases and J 7 bases, leaving 18 bases between the germline ends.

The V gene is TRBV25-1, the J gene TRBJ1-1; D might be TRBD1 (5 bases). V was clipped by 8 bases and J by 3 bases, with 10 bases between them. Germline-derived CDR1 and CDR2 are MGHDK and SYGVNS. The CDR3 length is 12 residues. CDR3 region: CASAEGDTEAFF. The CDR3 region has the DNA TGTGCCAGCGCGGAAGGGGACACTGAAGCTTTCTTT.

The chain is built from TRBV7-2 and TRBJ2-1; 8 positions agree with TRBD1. After removal of 4 bases from V and 5 bases from J, the junction contained 4 bases not matched to a gene. The CDR3 is 14 residues long. Germline CDR1 reads SGHTA; CDR2 reads FQGNSA. The CDR3 bases are TGTGCCAGCAGCTGGGACAGGACAGACAATGAGCAGTTCTTC. Protein: CASSWDRTDNEQFF.

A single count supports this clone. The rearrangement joins TRBV19 to TRBJ2-2; D possibly corresponds to TRBD1 (5 bases). V was trimmed by 0 bases and J by 13 bases, leaving 18 bases between them. The germline V gene has CDR1 LNHDA and CDR2 SQIVND (reference sequence). CDR3 length: 15 residues. CDR3 bases: TGTGCCAGTAGTATAGATCTAAGGGGTCGGGTGGGGCTGTTTTTT. Encoded protein: CASSIDLRGRVGLFF. The variable domain in full, completed from reference TRBV19 and TRBJ2-2, reads DGGITQSPKYLFRKEGQNVTLSCEQNLNHDAMYWYRQDPGQGLRLIYYSQIVNDFQKGDIAEGYSVSREKKESFPLTVTSAQKNPTAFYLCASSIDLRGRVGLFFGEGSRLTVL.

The J gene is TRBJ1-2, the V gene TRBV6-6; weak D call: TRBD1 (5 bases). CDR1 is MNHNY and CDR2 is SVGAGI in the germline V gene (reference sequence). The length of the CDR3 is 14 residues. Trimming pared 2 bases from V and 5 bases from J, leaving 12 bases between. The CDR3 loop reads CASSYPDRTYGYTF. CDR3 DNA: TGTGCCAGCAGTTACCCCGACAGAACTTATGGCTACACCTTC.

This clone appeared many times. V and J are TRBV7-8 and TRBJ1-5; 9 bases are a match to TRBD1. Germline assignment: CDR1 SGHVS and CDR2 FQNEAQ. V gave up 3 bases and J gave up 2 bases; unmatched junction bases: 8. This CDR3 is built from 17 residues. The CDR3 loop reads CASSFLSRDRGNQPQHF. The CDR3 bases are TGTGCCAGCAGCTTTCTGTCCCGGGACAGGGGCAATCAGCCCCAGCATTTT. The full variable domain, in which reference TRBV7-8 and TRBJ1-5 provide the parts outside the CDR3, is GAGVSQSPRYKVAKRGQDVALRCDPISGHVSLFWYQQALGQGPEFLTYFQNEAQLDKSGLPSDRFFAERPEGSVSTLKIQRTQQEDSAVYLCASSFLSRDRGNQPQHFGDGTRLSIL.

The J gene is TRBJ2-5, the V gene TRBV5-1; 13 bases line up with TRBD2. The germline gives CDR1 SGHRS, CDR2 YFSETQ. The CDR3 is 16 amino acids. J gave up 1 base and V 4 bases, and 4 bases lay outside the gene matches. In nucleotides, the CDR3 is TGCGCCAGCAGCCCGTGGACTAGCGGGGGCCAAGAGACCCAGTACTTC. This encodes CASSPWTSGGQETQYF.

The chain has TRBV5-1 and TRBJ2-1, with D perhaps matching TRBD2 (5 bases). The CDR3 is 14 amino acids. Germline CDR1 SGHRS, CDR2 YFSETQ. Between the trimmed V and J ends, which lost 0 bases and 9 bases, there was a span of 13 bases. The CDR3 sequence: CASSLAGGPGEQFF. CDR3 nucleotides: TGCGCCAGCAGCTTGGCCGGAGGCCCGGGTGAGCAGTTCTTC.

J is TRBJ1-5 and V is TRBV5-1; D is perhaps TRBD1 (5 bases). The CDR3 is made up of 16 amino acids. Germline V CDR1 and CDR2: SGHRS, YFSETQ. The V end lost 4 bases, the J end lost 6 bases, and 20 bases lay between the germline ends. Written as DNA, the CDR3 is TGCGCCAGCAGCCCGGGCGATTGGGGGGAGGTTCAGCCCCAGCATTTT. This codes for CASSPGDWGEVQPQHF.

The chain couples TRBV27 to TRBJ1-2; a possible D gene is TRBD1 (6 bases). V gave up 6 bases and J gave up 8 bases, with 25 bases separating them. Per germline, CDR1 MNHEY and CDR2 SMNVEV (reference sequence). The CDR3 contains 16 residues. CDR3 protein: CASRSPRDISRGGYTF. The CDR3 DNA reads TGTGCCAGCAGATCTCCCCGGGACATATCAAGAGGGGGCTACACCTTC.

This chain uses TRBV9 with TRBJ1-1; D is undetermined. The CDR3 spans 15 residues. Deletions cut 0 bases from V and 2 bases from J, with 11 bases between. Germline loops: CDR1 SGDLS, CDR2 YYNGEE. CDR3 loop: CASSVVTGVNTEAFF. The DNA for the CDR3 is TGTGCCAGCAGCGTAGTTACCGGGGTCAACACTGAAGCTTTCTTT. Using reference TRBV9 and TRBJ1-1 for the parts outside the CDR3, the full variable domain is DSGVTQTPKHLITATGQRVTLRCSPRSGDLSVYWYQQSLDQGLQFLIQYYNGEERAKGNILERFSAQQFPDLHSELNLSSLELGDSALYFCASSVVTGVNTEAFFGQGTRLTVV.

The CDR3 reads CAWSVSRVEQFF. In DNA, the CDR3 is TGTGCCTGGAGTGTATCAAGAGTGGAGCAGTTCTTC. The rearrangement links TRBV30 to TRBJ2-1; D is unclear. In germline, CDR1 is GTSNPN, CDR2 SVGIG (reference sequence). This CDR3 is 12 amino acids long. V shed 0 bases and J shed 10 bases, with 10 bases lying between them.

This clone was detected only once. The gene calls are TRBV27 and TRBJ2-3; 7 positions agree with TRBD1. Germline assignment: CDR1 MNHEY and CDR2 SMNVEV (reference sequence). After removal of 3 bases from V and 7 bases from J, the junction contained 4 bases not matched to a gene. The CDR3 covers 13 residues. CDR3 residues: CASSFRQGNTQYF. Written as DNA, the CDR3 is TGTGCCAGCAGTTTCCGACAGGGTAATACGCAGTATTTT.

The chain carries TRBV7-9 and TRBJ1-2; 7 bases are a match to TRBD1. V shed 4 bases, J shed 4 bases, and the junction held 15 bases outside the gene matches. The CDR3 totals 17 residues. CDR1 is SEHNR, CDR2 FQNEAQ, per germline (reference sequence). CDR3 DNA: TGTGCCAGCAGCTCGACCCGAGGCAGGGGGTATGGCTATGGCTACACCTTC. Amino acid sequence: CASSSTRGRGYGYGYTF. Supplemented by reference TRBV7-9 and TRBJ1-2, the full variable domain reads DTGVSQNPRHKITKRGQNVTFRCDPISEHNRLYWYRQTLGQGPEFLTYFQNEAQLEKSRLLSDRFSAERPKGSFSTLEIQRTEQGDSAMYLCASSSTRGRGYGYGYTFGSGTRLTVV.

The chain joins TRBV4-1 to TRBJ2-1; 8 positions match TRBD2. The trim removed 4 bases at V and 0 bases at J, leaving 8 bases unmatched. CDR1 is MGHRA, CDR2 YSYEKL, per germline. CDR3 length: 17 amino acids. CDR3 protein: CASSLYALADSYNEQFF. CDR3 nucleotide sequence: TGCGCCAGCAGCCTCTATGCACTAGCGGACTCCTACAATGAGCAGTTCTTC.

The rearrangement joins TRBV5-5 to TRBJ1-2, with D possibly being TRBD1 (5 bases). Germline V CDR1 and CDR2: SGHKS, YYEKEE (reference sequence). V lost 0 bases to trimming and J lost 8 bases, with 14 bases between them. CDR3 size: 14 residues. CDR3 DNA: TGTGCCAGCAGCTTGGATCTGGCAGGGTGGGGCTACACCTTC. It specifies CASSLDLAGWGYTF.

This sequence joins TRBV6-6 and TRBJ2-1, with TRBD2 matching 7 bases. This CDR3 is 17 amino acids long. Looked up from germline, CDR1 is MNHNY and CDR2 is SVGAGI (reference sequence). Unmatched junction bases numbered 10, after V lost 5 bases and J lost 0 bases. The CDR3 region is CASSPLTSVSSYNEQFF. The CDR3 DNA reads as TGTGCCAGCAGTCCACTCACTAGCGTCAGCTCCTACAATGAGCAGTTCTTC.